Listed below are T cell receptor beta chains from one sample, sequenced in a study of CD8+CD57+ T cells in acquired aplastic anemia. TCRdb used MiXCR to reprocess the reads, holding one entry per CDR3 protein. Of roughly 180,000 distinct CDR3 sequences listed, less than 65% are singletons. Material for sequencing was sorted CD4+, CD8+, or CD8+CD57+ T cells (not recorded which) from PBMCs. The receptor source for this set is a human donor with severe aplastic anemia or a healthy control (not recorded which). Both conserved end residues are part of each CDR3. The order of the fields is V gene, clone size, D gene, J gene, CDR3 protein, CDR3 DNA. A D gene is named only where the DNA matches it firmly. Clone size appears in some rows only: once, few, many, or a class for an expanded clone.

>TRBV5-1|many|TRBD1|TRBJ2-1
CASSWGQGWNEQFF
TGCGCCAGCAGCTGGGGACAGGGGTGGAATGAGCAGTTCTTC
>TRBV20-1|once|NA|TRBJ2-7
CSASGGAEGEQYF
TGCAGTGCTAGTGGTGGGGCCGAGGGGGAGCAGTACTTC
>TRBV29-1|NA|TRBD1|TRBJ2-1
CSVVWDHRDRGKVEQFF
TGCAGCGTTGTTTGGGATCACCGGGACAGAGGGAAGGTTGAGCAGTTCTTC
>TRBV9|NA|TRBD1|TRBJ1-1
CASSVEGAGTTEAFF
TGTGCCAGCAGCGTAGAGGGGGCAGGGACCACTGAAGCTTTCTTT
>TRBV12-3/TRBV12-4|NA|NA|TRBJ1-6
CASSPDRFSYNSPLHF
TGTGCCAGCAGTCCTGACAGGTTCTCCTATAATTCACCCCTCCACTTT
>TRBV29-1|NA|TRBD1|TRBJ1-5
CSVGQGLNQPQHF
TGCAGCGTTGGACAGGGACTCAATCAGCCCCAGCATTTT
>TRBV6-5|NA|NA|TRBJ1-6
CASSRQYSPLHF
TGTGCCAGCAGTAGACAGTATTCACCCCTCCACTTT
>TRBV6-5|many|TRBD1|TRBJ1-6
CASRGTGSSYNSPLHF
TGTGCCAGCCGCGGGACAGGGAGCTCCTATAATTCACCCCTCCACTTT
>TRBV27|NA|NA|TRBJ2-3
CASTAGDTQYF
TGTGCCAGCACCGCGGGAGATACGCAGTATTTT
>TRBV24-1|once|NA|TRBJ1-2
CATSDEVTGAGYTF
TGTGCCACCAGTGACGAAGTGACAGGTGCCGGCTACACCTTC
>TRBV10-3|once|NA|TRBJ2-7
CAIWDSSSYEQYF
TGTGCCATCTGGGATTCTTCGTCCTACGAGCAGTACTTC
>TRBV27|many|TRBD1|TRBJ2-3
CASWDRRSPDTQYF
TGTGCCAGTTGGGACAGGCGATCCCCAGATACGCAGTATTTT
>TRBV12-3/TRBV12-4|few|TRBD1|TRBJ1-1
CASSLSSTGVTTEAFF
TGTGCCAGCAGCTTATCGTCGACAGGGGTAACCACTGAAGCTTTCTTT
>TRBV20-1|few|NA|TRBJ2-2
CSATGDSGDGELFF
TGCAGTGCTACCGGAGATTCAGGTGACGGGGAGCTGTTTTTT
>TRBV11-2|many|NA|TRBJ2-1
CASSNYYNEQFF
TGTGCCAGCAGCAACTACTACAATGAGCAGTTCTTC
>TRBV19|NA|NA|TRBJ1-5
CASSIKGLGQPQHF
TGTGCCAGTAGTATTAAGGGCTTAGGTCAGCCCCAGCATTTT
>TRBV12-3/TRBV12-4|NA|NA|TRBJ1-2
CASSLDSFYGYTF
TGTGCCAGCAGTTTAGACAGCTTCTATGGCTACACCTTC
>TRBV7-8|NA|NA|TRBJ2-7
CASSLGLVSDEQYF
TGTGCCAGCAGCTTAGGACTAGTTTCCGACGAGCAGTACTTC
>TRBV19|NA|TRBD2|TRBJ2-1
CASSIASGDYNEQFF
TGTGCCAGTAGTATAGCTAGCGGAGACTACAATGAGCAGTTCTTC
>TRBV7-8|NA|NA|TRBJ2-7
CATSPGREQYF
TGTGCCACCTCACCAGGTCGCGAGCAGTACTTC
>TRBV11-2|few|TRBD1|TRBJ2-6
CASSPTGTGFLSGANVLTF
TGTGCCAGCAGCCCGACCGGGACAGGGTTCTTATCTGGGGCCAACGTCCTGACTTTC
>TRBV29-1|NA|NA|TRBJ2-7
CSVGGSFYEQYF
TGCAGCGTAGGAGGCAGTTTCTACGAGCAGTACTTC
>TRBV12-3/TRBV12-4|many|TRBD1|TRBJ1-1
CASTPTGTDRTEAFF
TGTGCCAGCACCCCTACCGGGACAGATCGAACTGAAGCTTTCTTT
>TRBV30|once|NA|TRBJ2-2
CAWAVGVRTGELFF
TGTGCCTGGGCCGTGGGGGTTCGCACCGGGGAGCTGTTTTTT
>TRBV6-1|NA|NA|TRBJ2-5
CASSFSNQETQYF
TGTGCCAGCAGTTTCTCCAACCAAGAGACCCAGTACTTC
>TRBV7-3|NA|NA|TRBJ2-3
CASSLVAISTDTQYF
TGTGCCAGCAGCTTAGTGGCGATCAGCACAGATACGCAGTATTTT
>TRBV7-2|NA|NA|TRBJ2-2
CASRSGELFF
TGTGCCAGCAGATCCGGGGAGCTGTTTTTT